The 9 T cell receptor beta chains given below trace back to one sample, sequenced in a study of T cells in Graves' hyperthyroidism and ophthalmopathy. Amplified TCR beta CDR3 regions derived from RNA transcripts. Primed by the HTBI set, a first-round RT-PCR was run on the TCR CDR3. TCRdb fed the multiplex PCR reads into MiXCR, producing one record per CDR3 protein. The sample shows fewer than 900,000 distinct CDR3 sequences, approximately 18% of them seen only once. The sample comprised blood. These receptor sequences come from a woman in her 50s with Graves' hyperthyroidism that later progressed to Graves' ophthalmopathy.

The chain employs TRBV10-3 and TRBJ2-7, with D possibly TRBD2 on 7 matching bases. Trimming took off 9 bases at V and 3 bases at J, with 18 bases between the two ends. This CDR3 has 14 amino acids. The germline gives CDR1 ENHRY, CDR2 SYGVKD. CDR3 residues: CAISRAGEGYEQYF. The CDR3 DNA follows: TGTGCCATATCCAGGGCAGGGGAGGGCTACGAGCAGTACTTC.

This clonotype was seen a handful of times. This sequence joins TRBV9 and TRBJ1-1; 7 nucleotides line up with TRBD1. The germline gives CDR1 SGDLS, CDR2 YYNGEE. V was pared by 0 bases and J by 3 bases, with 2 bases of the junction left unmatched. The CDR3 has 14 amino acids. The CDR3: CASSVADRDTEAFF. The CDR3 nucleotides are TGTGCCAGCAGCGTAGCTGACAGGGACACTGAAGCTTTCTTT.

The V call is TRBV15, the J call TRBJ2-5, with a tentative D call TRBD2 (5 bases). The V end lost 0 bases, the J end lost 4 bases, and 12 bases lay between the germline ends. CDR3 length: 15 amino acids. CDR1 and CDR2 (germline): LNHNV, YYDKDF (reference sequence). The CDR3 DNA follows: TGTGCCACCAGCAGAGAACGGGGTGGAATAGAGACCCAGTACTTC. Its translation: CATSRERGGIETQYF. Together with reference TRBV15 and TRBJ2-5, the CDR3 gives the full variable domain: DAMVIQNPRYQVTQFGKPVTLSCSQTLNHNVMYWYQQKSSQAPKLLFHYYDKDFNNEADTPDNFQSRRPNTSFCFLDIRSPGLGDTAMYLCATSRERGGIETQYFGPGTRLLVL.

The chain links TRBV7-9 to TRBJ2-1; TRBD1 agrees at 10 bases. The CDR3 runs 15 residues. Germline CDR1 SEHNR, CDR2 FQNEAQ (reference sequence). Trimming removed 8 bases from V and 5 bases from J; junction bases left unmatched: 9. The CDR3 here is CASSTGTGANNEQFF. The CDR3 nucleotides are TGTGCCAGCTCCACCGGGACAGGGGCTAACAATGAGCAGTTCTTC.

There are many counts of this clonotype. The chain uses TRBV3-1 and TRBJ2-3; a weak D match, TRBD2 (6 bases). V was cut by 1 base and J by 1 base, with 9 bases left in between. The CDR3 sequence is 15 residues long. From germline, CDR1 is LGHDT and CDR2 YNNKEL (reference sequence). CDR3 amino acids: CASSQGLAGTDTQYF. CDR3 DNA sequence: TGTGCCAGCAGCCAAGGGTTAGCGGGCACAGATACGCAGTATTTT.

This clonotype was seen a handful of times. The rearrangement links TRBV3-1 to TRBJ2-5; a possible D gene is TRBD1 (5 bases). Germline CDR1 and CDR2: LGHDT and YNNKEL (reference sequence). This CDR3 is built from 15 residues. Trimming pared 6 bases from V and 5 bases from J, leaving 19 bases between. The chain's CDR3 is CASRPERTPGETQYF. The CDR3 DNA follows: TGTGCCAGCAGGCCGGAAAGGACACCTGGGGAGACCCAGTACTTC.

This clonotype was picked up one time. Being one base from a much bigger clone, this may be a read error. The J gene is TRBJ1-2, the V gene TRBV7-9, with 10 bases fitting TRBD1. Looked up from germline, CDR1 is SEHNR and CDR2 is FQNEAQ (reference sequence). The CDR3 totals 15 residues. This CDR3 is CAGSLRDRGPYGYTF. The CDR3 DNA sequence: TGTGCCGGCAGCCTCCGGGACAGGGGACCTTATGGCTACACCTTC. The variable domain in full, with the rest retrieved from reference TRBV7-9 and TRBJ1-2, is DTGVSQNPRHKITKRGQNVTFRCDPISEHNRLYWYRQTLGQGPEFLTYFQNEAQLEKSRLLSDRFSAERPKGSFSTLEIQRTEQGDSAMYLCAGSLRDRGPYGYTFGSGTRLTVV.

This clonotype came up once. V usage is TRBV3-1 and J usage is TRBJ1-4; TRBD1 is a possible D gene (5 bases). Germline V gene sequence: CDR1 LGHDT, CDR2 YNNKEL (reference sequence). The V end lost 1 base, the J end lost 7 bases, and 13 bases lay between the germline ends. The CDR3 covers 15 residues. As DNA, the CDR3 is TGTGCCAGCAGCCAAGTGGGATCAGGGACTGAAAAACTGTTTTTT. Translated, it gives CASSQVGSGTEKLFF.

The J gene is TRBJ2-2, the V gene TRBV19; D remains ambiguous. Looked up from germline, CDR1 is LNHDA and CDR2 is SQIVND (reference sequence). The V end was cut by 8 bases, the J end by 5 bases, with 15 bases between. CDR3 length: 14 amino acids. The CDR3 reads CASFPPLSTGELFF. In DNA, the CDR3 is TGTGCCAGTTTCCCACCCTTATCTACCGGGGAGCTGTTTTTT.